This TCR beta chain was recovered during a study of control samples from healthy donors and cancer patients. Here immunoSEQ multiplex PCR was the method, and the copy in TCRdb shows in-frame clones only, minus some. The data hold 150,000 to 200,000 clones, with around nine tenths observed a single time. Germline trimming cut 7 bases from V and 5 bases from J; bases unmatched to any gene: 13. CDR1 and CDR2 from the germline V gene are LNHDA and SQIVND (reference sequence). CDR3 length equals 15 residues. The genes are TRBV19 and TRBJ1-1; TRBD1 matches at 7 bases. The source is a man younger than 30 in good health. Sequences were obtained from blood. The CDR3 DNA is TGTGCCAGTAATGCCTACGAGGGGGCAGGAACTGAAGCTTTCTTT. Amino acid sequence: CASNAYEGAGTEAFF.